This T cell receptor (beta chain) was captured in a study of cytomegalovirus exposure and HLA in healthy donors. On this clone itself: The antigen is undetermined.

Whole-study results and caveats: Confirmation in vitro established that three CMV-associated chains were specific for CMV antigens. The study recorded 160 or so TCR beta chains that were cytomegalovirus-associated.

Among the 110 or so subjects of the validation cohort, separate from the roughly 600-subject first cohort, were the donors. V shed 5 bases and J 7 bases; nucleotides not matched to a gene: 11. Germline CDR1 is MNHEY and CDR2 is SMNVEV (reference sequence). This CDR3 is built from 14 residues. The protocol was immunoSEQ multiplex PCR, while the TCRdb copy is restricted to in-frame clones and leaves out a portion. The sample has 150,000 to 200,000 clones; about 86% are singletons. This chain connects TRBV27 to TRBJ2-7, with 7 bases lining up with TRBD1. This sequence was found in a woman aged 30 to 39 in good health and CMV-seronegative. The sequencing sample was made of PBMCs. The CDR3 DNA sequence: TGTGCCAGCAGTCCCCGGGACAGAGATAATGAGCAGTACTTC. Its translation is CASSPRDRDNEQYF.